The sequence of this T cell receptor (beta chain) was determined in a study of Ad26.COV2.S vaccination and SARS-CoV-2 variants. Germline CDR1 reads LGHDT; CDR2 reads YNNKEL (reference sequence). V was pared by 3 bases and J by 6 bases, with 5 bases between. The CDR3 is made up of 12 amino acids. Treatment here: about 20 received Ad26.COV2.S at low or high dose, single or two shots; about five received placebo; per-sample allocation not given. Day 63 after the first vaccine or placebo injection was the time point for sampling. TCRdb keeps only in-frame clones here, not all; method: immunoSEQ multiplex PCR. The sample lists roughly 400,000 clones; 89% were seen once.

This sample comprised peripheral blood, obtained in a trial of Ad26.COV2.S vaccine versus placebo. This clonotype was obtained from a person between 18 and 65 years old who received the Ad26.COV2.S COVID-19 vaccine or a placebo. This chain joins TRBV3-1 (or the pseudogene TRBV3-2) and TRBJ2-2; D ambiguous. The CDR3 DNA reads as TGTGCCAGCAGCCACCCATCCGGGGAGCTGTTTTTT. Translated, it gives CASSHPSGELFF.